The clone carrying this T cell receptor (beta chain) was seen a single time. Trimming removed 0 bases at V and 2 bases at J, with 8 bases between. CDR3 length equals 15 residues. The germline CDR1 and CDR2 sequences are MGHRA and YSYEKL. The entry originates in a study of blood T cell repertoires in COVID-19. Overall study: The United States, Italy and Spain provided the acute and convalescent COVID-19 samples. T cells, B-cell-depleted T cells, or PBMCs provided the cDNA or gDNA that served as material.

In the original workflow: Estimation of nucleated cell counts relied on the amplification of reference gene primers. Profiling relied on immunoSEQ multiplex PCR, and the TCRdb table lists in-frame clones only, not all of them. V and J calls and clone size are copied from that table; D and trimming were computed from the DNA. The sample consists of roughly 67,000 clones, 85% of them appearing once. V usage is TRBV4-1 and J usage is TRBJ1-3, with D uncertain. The sequenced sample was peripheral blood. This TCR was sampled from a man over 45 with acute or convalescent COVID-19. CDR3: CASSQEIGTGNTIYF. CDR3 sequence (DNA): TGCGCCAGCAGCCAAGAAATCGGGACTGGAAACACCATATATTTT.